The present T cell receptor (beta chain) was sequenced within a study of T-cell memory formation after mild COVID-19. Study summary: Largely, the TCR clusters proved donor specific. Study-level points and caveats: The main location of contracting CD4+ clones was CM and EM, and that of contracting CD8+ clones was EMRA.

TCRdb called the 5' RACE reads again in MiXCR, with one record for every CDR3 protein. Found here are approximately 300,000 distinct CDR3 sequences, roughly 19% of them singletons; the top ten hold roughly 20%. This clonotype was seen a handful of times. Its antigen is not identified. The CDR3 contains 14 residues. The V gene end was trimmed by 8 bases and the J gene end by 7 bases; junction bases not matched to a gene: 9. Germline V gene sequence: CDR1 SNHLY, CDR2 FYNNEI. Specimen: PBMCs or a T cell subset sorted from them (not recorded which). V is TRBV2 and J is TRBJ2-3, with 10 bases lining up with TRBD2. The sequence was collected from a man aged 18 to 30 who had mild COVID-19 (a few samples of this study predate the infection). Cell type and time point are not known. In DNA form, the CDR3 reads TGTGCCAGCCGGCCCCGGACTAGCGGACATACGCAGTATTTT. This gives the protein CASRPRTSGHTQYF.